The clone carrying this T cell receptor (beta chain) was found once. These data belong to a study of cytomegalovirus exposure and HLA in healthy donors. CDR1 SGDLS and CDR2 YYNGEE come from the germline V gene. The CDR3 consists of 15 residues. V was pared by 0 bases and J by 0 bases, with 7 bases between. The PCR used 60 Vbeta and 13 Jbeta primers. Sequencing was performed with immunoSEQ multiplex PCR; in TCRdb, only in-frame clones are kept and a portion is missing. Of about 130,000 clones in the sample, more than 70% were seen once. The rearrangement uses TRBV9 and TRBJ2-1; a weak D match, TRBD1 (5 bases). Sequences were obtained from PBMCs. The receptor was derived from a human donor in good health. CDR3 region: CASSVGQGSYNEQFF. CDR3 nucleotides: TGTGCCAGCAGCGTAGGGCAGGGCTCCTACAATGAGCAGTTCTTC.